The 32 T cell receptor beta chains below were found in one sample sequenced in a study of T cells in Graves' hyperthyroidism and ophthalmopathy. The CDR3 regions of TCR beta were amplified from RNA transcripts. HTBI primers were employed in a first-round RT-PCR of the TCR CDR3. Via MiXCR, TCRdb re-called the multiplex PCR reads, giving one row per CDR3 protein. Of some 560,000 distinct CDR3 sequences listed, roughly 14% were seen once; the top ten hold less than 9.5%. The sequenced sample was blood. The receptors were sampled from a woman in her thirties with Graves' hyperthyroidism.

The chain recombines TRBV15 with TRBJ2-7; the match to TRBD2 covers 8 bases. Trimming removed 0 bases from V and 4 bases from J; junction bases left unmatched: 5. CDR1 is LNHNV, CDR2 YYDKDF, per germline (reference sequence). The CDR3 runs to 15 residues. The CDR3, as DNA: TGTGCCACCAGCAGAGATCTGGCTAGCGGGTACGAGCAGTACTTC. This encodes CATSRDLASGYEQYF. The full variable domain, in which reference TRBV15 and TRBJ2-7 provide the parts outside the CDR3, is DAMVIQNPRYQVTQFGKPVTLSCSQTLNHNVMYWYQQKSSQAPKLLFHYYDKDFNNEADTPDNFQSRRPNTSFCFLDIRSPGLGDTAMYLCATSRDLASGYEQYFGPGTRLTVT.

The table lists this clonotype with many counts. V gene TRBV12-5 combines with J gene TRBJ1-1, with D possibly matching TRBD1 (5 bases). V was clipped by 5 bases and J by 2 bases, with 15 bases between them. Germline assignment: CDR1 LGHNT and CDR2 FRNRAP. This CDR3 spans 15 amino acids. CDR3 sequence: CASGVVRGENTEAFF. The CDR3 DNA reads as TGTGCTAGTGGTGTTGTCCGGGGGGAAAACACTGAAGCTTTCTTT.

This clonotype showed up many times. The V and J genes are TRBV12-3 or TRBV12-4 and TRBJ2-7, with 8 bases matching TRBD1. V lost 4 bases to trimming and J lost 3 bases; unmatched junction nucleotides: 11. CDR3 length: 16 residues. CDR3 DNA sequence: TGTGCCAGCAGTTCCGGGGACAGGACTTCCTTCTACGAGCAGTACTTC. It encodes CASSSGDRTSFYEQYF.

In this sample, this clonotype turned up many times. The chain employs TRBV28 and TRBJ2-7; D is ambiguous. Germline CDR1 MDHEN, CDR2 SYDVKM. Trimming shortened V by 7 bases and J by 0 bases, and 13 bases separated the two germline ends. The CDR3 sequence is 14 residues long. The CDR3 sequence: CASTSTTISYEQYF. CDR3 sequence (DNA): TGTGCCAGCACCTCCACTACCATCTCCTACGAGCAGTACTTC.

This clonotype was observed a handful of times. This chain uses TRBV12-5 with TRBJ1-5; 9 positions agree with TRBD1. The V gene's germline CDR1 is LGHNT and CDR2 FRNRAP. V dropped 0 bases and J dropped 5; count of bases not matched to a gene: 8. CDR3 length equals 17 residues. The CDR3 sequence is CASGLVRGQGGDQPQHF. DNA of the CDR3: TGTGCTAGTGGTTTGGTAAGGGGACAGGGTGGGGATCAGCCCCAGCATTTT.

The sample holds many counts of this clonotype. V is TRBV27 and J is TRBJ1-2; D gene unclear. Germline-derived CDR1 and CDR2 are MNHEY and SMNVEV (reference sequence). V was clipped by 8 bases and J by 8 bases, with 15 bases between them. The CDR3 is 12 amino acids. The CDR3 DNA is TGTGCCAGCGGCCACTCCGGATACGGCTACACCTTC. Translation gives CASGHSGYGYTF.

This clonotype was detected ten times or more. The V gene is TRBV28, the J gene TRBJ2-1; 15 positions agree with TRBD2. From germline, CDR1 is MDHEN and CDR2 SYDVKM. This CDR3 spans 16 amino acids. Germline trimming cut 5 bases from V and 8 bases from J; bases unmatched to any gene: 7. The CDR3 DNA is TGTGCCAGCAGTAGCGGGACTAGCGGGAGGTTTGATGAGCAGTTCTTC. This sequence encodes CASSSGTSGRFDEQFF.

The table lists this clonotype with a few counts. V and J are TRBV19 and TRBJ2-5; the match to TRBD2 covers 8 bases. V gave up 3 bases and J gave up 5 bases; unmatched junction bases: 5. The CDR3 has 14 amino acids. CDR1 is LNHDA, CDR2 SQIVND, per germline (reference sequence). The CDR3 loop reads CASSMVAGYETQYF. The CDR3 DNA is TGTGCCAGTAGTATGGTAGCGGGATATGAGACCCAGTACTTC.

In DNA form, the CDR3 reads TGTGCCAGCAGCTTATGGGGGGGCACCGGGGAGCTGTTTTTT. The encoded protein is CASSLWGGTGELFF. This chain joins TRBV11-1 and TRBJ2-2; 7 bases map to TRBD2. Losses at the gene ends were 2 bases for V and 4 bases for J; bases not matched to a gene: 1. Per germline, CDR1 SGHAT and CDR2 FQDESV (reference sequence). There are 14 residues in the CDR3.

V is TRBV7-9 and J is TRBJ2-1; no reliable D call. This CDR3 has 13 amino acids. The V end was cut by 1 base, the J end by 14 bases, with 15 bases between. CDR1 and CDR2 from the germline V gene are SEHNR and FQNEAQ (reference sequence). The CDR3 nucleotides are TGTGCCAGCAGCTTAGAGGACCCCACACCGGAGTTCTTC. Encoded protein: CASSLEDPTPEFF.

The chain couples TRBV15 to TRBJ1-1; D not certain. The CDR3 sequence is 15 residues long. V was trimmed by 3 bases and J by 3 bases, leaving 14 bases between them. Germline V gives CDR1 LNHNV, CDR2 YYDKDF (reference sequence). The DNA of the CDR3 is TGTGCCACCAGCAGCCGAAACCCGTCGCACACTGAAGCTTTCTTT. Protein product: CATSSRNPSHTEAFF.

This clonotype has a count of ten or more. V gene TRBV28 combines with J gene TRBJ1-5, with D possibly matching TRBD1 (6 bases). The CDR3 sequence is 17 residues long. The V gene lost 5 bases and the J gene lost 4 bases, with 21 bases spanning the gap. Germline V gives CDR1 MDHEN, CDR2 SYDVKM. CDR3 in amino acids: CASSPPPGAWDNQPQHF. In DNA, the CDR3 is TGTGCCAGCAGTCCCCCCCCGGGGGCGTGGGATAATCAGCCCCAGCATTTT.

This clonotype was found many times. V gene TRBV7-2 combines with J gene TRBJ2-3; D unresolved. Germline assignment: CDR1 SGHTA and CDR2 FQGNSA. V lost 7 bases and J lost 6, with 17 bases in between. This CDR3 is 14 amino acids long. The CDR3 DNA reads as TGTGCCAGCATCAAAACTGGAGCCGCCGATACGCAGTATTTT. It yields the protein CASIKTGAADTQYF.

This clonotype was seen only a few times. This chain uses TRBV5-4 with TRBJ2-1, with a possible D match to TRBD2 (5 bases). V was pared by 7 bases and J by 0 bases, with 14 bases between. Looked up from germline, CDR1 is SGHNT and CDR2 is YYREEE (reference sequence). The CDR3 runs 15 residues. This CDR3 is CASSRDFSSYNEQFF. The CDR3, as DNA: TGTGCCAGCTCGAGGGATTTCAGCTCCTACAATGAGCAGTTCTTC.

This clonotype has at least ten counts. The chain has TRBV28 and TRBJ2-7; no reliable D call. Deletions cut 2 bases from V and 2 bases from J, with 10 bases between. Germline CDR1 and CDR2: MDHEN and SYDVKM. CDR3 size: 14 residues. CDR3 nucleotide sequence: TGTGCCAGCAGTTTACTGGACCCCCCCTACGAGCAGTACTTC. It codes for CASSLLDPPYEQYF.

This clonotype has ten or more counts. The genes are TRBV20-1 and TRBJ2-7; the D is unclear. Trimming cost V 1 base and J 0 bases, with 4 bases left between them. The germline V gene encodes CDR1 DFQATT and CDR2 SNEGSKA (reference sequence). This CDR3 is built from 12 residues. CDR3 loop: CSARGFSYEQYF. The CDR3 nucleotides read TGCAGTGCTAGAGGCTTCTCCTACGAGCAGTACTTC.

This clonotype was detected only a few times. The chain is built from TRBV6-2 or TRBV6-3 and TRBJ2-5; 7 nucleotides line up with TRBD2. Germline assignment: CDR1 MNHEY and CDR2 SVGEGT. The CDR3 has 12 amino acids. The junction had 4 bases not matched to a gene; V was cut back by 7 bases and J by 5 bases. The CDR3 bases are TGTGCCAGCACTGGGGAGGGGGAGACCCAGTACTTC. It encodes CASTGEGETQYF.

V is TRBV11-2 and J is TRBJ1-5; no clear D. The CDR3 loop spans 13 amino acids. Trimming left V 5 bases short and J 6 bases short, with 11 bases between. Germline V lookup: CDR1 SGHAT, CDR2 FQNNGV. In DNA, the CDR3 is TGTGCCAGCAGCATCAACTCTGGTCAGCCCCAGCATTTT. It codes for CASSINSGQPQHF.

In its sample, this clonotype was seen a few times. The chain joins TRBV12-3 or TRBV12-4 to TRBJ1-1, with D tentatively TRBD1 (6 bases). The CDR3 consists of 14 residues. Trimming stripped 5 bases from V and 2 bases from J, with 12 bases between. The CDR3 coding sequence is TGTGCCAGCAGTCCCGGACAGACAAACACTGAAGCTTTCTTT. Its protein is CASSPGQTNTEAFF.

This clonotype occurred a few times. The chain uses TRBV6-5 and TRBJ2-6; D unclear. Germline V gene data show CDR1 as MNHEY and CDR2 as SVGAGI. The CDR3 totals 16 residues. V shed 0 bases and J shed 2 bases, with 8 bases lying between them. The CDR3 bases are TGTGCCAGCAGTTACTCGTACCTCCCTGGGGCCAACGTCCTGACTTTC. Translation: CASSYSYLPGANVLTF.

This clonotype came up many times. This chain connects TRBV30 to TRBJ2-2; 7 bases are a match to TRBD2. V was clipped by 0 bases and J by 4 bases; unmatched bases: 5. The CDR3 covers 15 residues. Germline V CDR1 and CDR2: GTSNPN, SVGIG (reference sequence). CDR3 in DNA: TGTGCCTGGAGTGTACGGGGGAGGGCCACCGGGGAGCTGTTTTTT. Protein product: CAWSVRGRATGELFF.

This clonotype was recorded a few times. CDR3 loop: CASTRIGDRTPQHF. CDR3 nucleotide sequence: TGTGCCAGCACCCGGATCGGGGATCGGACGCCCCAGCATTTT. The V gene is TRBV6-2 or TRBV6-3, the J gene TRBJ1-5, with D unclear. Germline V CDR1 and CDR2: MNHEY, SVGEGT. V gave up 7 bases and J gave up 9 bases, with 19 bases separating them. The CDR3 runs to 14 residues.

The table lists this clonotype with many counts. The genes are TRBV27 and TRBJ1-1, with TRBD1 identical over 9 bases. Per germline, CDR1 MNHEY and CDR2 SMNVEV (reference sequence). This CDR3 spans 14 amino acids. The V segment lost 10 bases and the J segment 8 bases; nucleotides outside the gene matches: 14. CDR3 residues: CATRTGTGLLEAFF. DNA for the CDR3: TGTGCCACCCGAACCGGGACAGGGCTATTAGAAGCTTTCTTT.

In its sample, this clonotype was seen many times. The CDR3 nucleotides are TGTGCCAGCAGTTTTGGCCCTGGGGTGAGAAAACTGTTTTTT. Protein product: CASSFGPGVRKLFF. The J gene is TRBJ1-4, the V gene TRBV28; no reliable D call. Germline CDR1 is MDHEN and CDR2 is SYDVKM. The CDR3 runs to 14 residues. V was shortened by 3 bases and J by 10 bases, with 15 bases between the two germline ends.

This clonotype was seen more than once but under ten times. CDR3 coding DNA: TGTGCCAGCAGCCGGGGACCTGGACTGAACTACGAGCAGTACTTC. Protein: CASSRGPGLNYEQYF. The V and J genes are TRBV7-9 and TRBJ2-7, with D possibly being TRBD1 or TRBD2 (5 bases each). This CDR3 contains 15 residues. Germline-derived CDR1 and CDR2 are SEHNR and FQNEAQ (reference sequence). Trimming shortened V by 5 bases and J by 3 bases, and 17 bases separated the two germline ends.

Only a few counts were recorded for this clonotype. V and J are TRBV13 and TRBJ2-4; D gene uncertain. The CDR3 is 12 amino acids. The V end was cut by 5 bases, the J end by 7 bases, with 9 bases between. Germline assignment: CDR1 PRHDT and CDR2 FYEKMQ (reference sequence). CDR3 nucleotide sequence: TGTGCCAGCAGCGACCGCAGCAACATTCAGTACTTC. As protein: CASSDRSNIQYF.

The chain links TRBV6-9 to TRBJ1-2; 10 positions agree with TRBD1. The CDR3 totals 15 residues. From germline, CDR1 is MNHGY and CDR2 SVAAGI. The V gene end was trimmed by 3 bases and the J gene end by 6 bases; junction bases not matched to a gene: 7. The CDR3 region is CASSYEGQGKDGYTF. CDR3 bases: TGTGCCAGCAGTTACGAGGGACAGGGGAAAGATGGCTACACCTTC.

This clonotype has only a few counts. The V and J genes are TRBV18 and TRBJ2-2, with no clear D. Germline V gene lookup returns CDR1 KGHSH and CDR2 LQKENI. This CDR3 spans 16 amino acids. V lost 6 bases and J lost 6, with 20 bases in between. This chain's CDR3 is CASSRPSPTSPGELFF. Written as DNA, the CDR3 is TGTGCCAGCTCCCGCCCCTCCCCAACTTCACCCGGGGAGCTGTTTTTT.

A word on this clonotype: The likely explanation is a read error, given a far larger clone one base away. This chain connects TRBV12-3 or TRBV12-4 to TRBJ2-2; TRBD2 is a possible D gene (6 bases). The CDR3 is 13 residues long. The CDR3 DNA reads TGTGCCAGCAGTTTGGGGGGATCCGGGGAGCCGTTTTTT. Its translation is CASSLGGSGEPFF.

V and J are TRBV6-2 or TRBV6-3 and TRBJ1-1, with D possibly matching TRBD1 (6 bases). Germline V gene lookup returns CDR1 MNHEY and CDR2 SVGEGT. V gave up 4 bases and J gave up 6 bases, with 12 bases separating them. This CDR3 region has 13 residues. CDR3 residues: CASSSTGTPEAFF. The CDR3 DNA is TGTGCCAGCAGTTCTACAGGGACCCCTGAAGCTTTCTTT.

In this sample, this clonotype turned up a few times. J is TRBJ2-1 and V is TRBV20-1, with D possibly TRBD1 on 5 matching bases. CDR3 size: 17 residues. The V end lost 0 bases, the J end lost 4 bases, and 19 bases lay between the germline ends. Germline V CDR1 and CDR2: DFQATT, SNEGSKA (reference sequence). The CDR3 bases are TGCAGTGCTAGAGATCCTGGTGTCCAGGGCCCATACAATGAGCAGTTCTTC. Translation gives CSARDPGVQGPYNEQFF.

The chain combines TRBV7-6 with TRBJ2-7; 9 nucleotides agree with TRBD2. After removal of 5 bases from V and 2 bases from J, the junction contained 10 bases not matched to a gene. The germline CDR1 and CDR2 sequences are SGHVS and FNYEAQ. The CDR3 extends over 16 amino acids. The CDR3 DNA reads as TGTGCCAGCAGCCCGGATATGGCGGGAGGGACCTACGAGCAGTACTTC. This encodes CASSPDMAGGTYEQYF.